One and the same sample provided the 18 T cell receptor beta chains below, sequenced in a study of long-term antiretroviral therapy in people with HIV. Assay version v3.0 of immunoSEQ was used, and it was run at survey level. Here immunoSEQ multiplex PCR was the method, and the copy in TCRdb shows in-frame clones only, minus some. The table lists fewer than 30,000 clones, around 79% of them singletons. Sequencing used unsorted PBMCs, obtained 2.1 years after starting antiretroviral therapy. Every receptor here comes from a man aged 30 to 39 with HIV.

This rearrangement joins TRBV7-9 to TRBJ2-5; maybe TRBD1 (8 bases). The CDR3 sequence is 15 residues long. Trimming took 4 bases from V and 5 from J, leaving 17 bases between them. Germline-derived CDR1 and CDR2 are SEHNR and FQNEAQ (reference sequence). The CDR3 sequence: CASSSLDREGETQYF. CDR3 nucleotides: TGTGCCAGCAGCTCCCTGGACAGGGAGGGGGAGACCCAGTACTTC.

The gene calls are TRBV28 and TRBJ1-2; D remains ambiguous. Trimming removed 6 bases at V and 2 bases at J, with 13 bases between. The germline gives CDR1 MDHEN, CDR2 SYDVKM. The CDR3 length is 14 residues. CDR3 DNA sequence: TGTGCCAGCAGCCTCTCGTGGACCAACTATGGCTACACCTTC. Translation: CASSLSWTNYGYTF.

This chain links TRBV5-6 with TRBJ2-5; 7 nucleotides match TRBD2. The CDR3 loop spans 15 amino acids. Germline V lookup: CDR1 SGHDT, CDR2 YYEEEE. V trimming: 3 bases; J trimming: 7 bases; junction bases outside the gene matches: 12. CDR3 in DNA: TGTGCCAGCAGCTCCCGAGCGGGGCGGCGGGTGACCCAGTACTTC. This translates into CASSSRAGRRVTQYF.

CDR3 DNA sequence: TGTGCCAGCAGGAAGAATCCGTTCTCCTACGAGCAGTACTTC. Translating gives CASRKNPFSYEQYF. The chain recombines TRBV28 with TRBJ2-7; D unclear. The CDR3 length is 14 residues. The V gene lost 6 bases and the J gene lost 0 bases, with 12 bases spanning the gap. Germline CDR1 MDHEN, CDR2 SYDVKM.

This clone was detected a few times. The rearrangement uses TRBV30 and TRBJ2-2, with D hard to call. This CDR3 contains 14 residues. Trimming cost V 0 bases and J 6 bases, with 11 bases left between them. Germline CDR1 is GTSNPN and CDR2 is SVGIG (reference sequence). The CDR3 loop reads CAWSVRRTSGELFF. The CDR3 nucleotides are TGTGCCTGGAGTGTAAGGCGGACGTCCGGGGAGCTGTTTTTT.

The chain is built from TRBV30 and TRBJ1-5; D unclear. The CDR3 is 14 residues long. The ends were cut back, 3 bases at V and 6 bases at J, with 15 bases in the middle. CDR1 is GTSNPN, CDR2 SVGIG, per germline (reference sequence). In nucleotides, the CDR3 is TGTGCCTGGAGCCTCGACCTTGTGGGTCAGCCCCAGCATTTT. As protein: CAWSLDLVGQPQHF. The complete variable domain, with remaining parts taken from reference TRBV30 and TRBJ1-5, reads SQTIHQWPATLVQPVGSPLSLECTVEGTSNPNLYWYRQAAGRGLQLLFYSVGIGQISSEVPQNLSASRPQDRQFILSSKKLLLSDSGFYLCAWSLDLVGQPQHFGDGTRLSIL.

The chain links TRBV7-6 to TRBJ2-5; weak D call: TRBD2 (5 bases). This CDR3 has 13 residues. Per germline, CDR1 SGHVS and CDR2 FNYEAQ. With 5 bases removed from V and 0 bases from J, the gap between germline ends came to 7 bases. Here the CDR3 DNA reads TGTGCCAGCAGCCCCGGGAACCAAGAGACCCAGTACTTC. Protein product: CASSPGNQETQYF.

The sample holds a few counts of this clone. The chain carries TRBV5-4 and TRBJ2-7, with D maybe TRBD2 (6 bases). This CDR3 region has 15 residues. CDR1 and CDR2 (germline): SGHNT, YYREEE (reference sequence). V lost 0 bases, J lost 3 bases, and 13 bases lay in between. The CDR3 spells CASSLGPLAHYEQYF. CDR3 bases: TGTGCCAGCAGCTTGGGGCCACTAGCCCACTACGAGCAGTACTTC.

V and J are TRBV2 and TRBJ1-4; TRBD1 agrees at 7 bases. The CDR3 runs 15 residues. V trimming: 1 base; J trimming: 5 bases; junction bases outside the gene matches: 4. Germline CDR1 is SNHLY and CDR2 is FYNNEI. This CDR3 reads CASSEGGGRNEKLFF. In nucleotides, the CDR3 is TGTGCCAGCAGTGAAGGAGGGGGCCGCAATGAAAAACTGTTTTTT.

V and J are TRBV4-1 and TRBJ2-1; D uncertain. Trimming pared 0 bases from V and 0 bases from J, leaving 12 bases between. Germline V lookup: CDR1 MGHRA, CDR2 YSYEKL. The length of the CDR3 is 17 residues. DNA for the CDR3: TGCGCCAGCAGCCAAGATCCCGCCAGGAGCTCCTACAATGAGCAGTTCTTC. It encodes CASSQDPARSSYNEQFF.

The J gene is TRBJ1-5, the V gene TRBV19, with TRBD1 as a possible D gene (5 bases). Per the germline V gene, CDR1 is LNHDA and CDR2 is SQIVND (reference sequence). CDR3 size: 14 residues. V lost 7 bases and J lost 3, with 13 bases in between. The CDR3 region has the DNA TGTGCCAGTAAATTCAGGGAAAACAATCAGCCCCAGCATTTT. Translating gives CASKFRENNQPQHF.

The rearrangement uses TRBV2 and TRBJ2-3; D remains ambiguous. Trimming stripped 6 bases from V and 0 bases from J, with 4 bases between. Per germline, CDR1 SNHLY and CDR2 FYNNEI. The CDR3 totals 12 residues. This CDR3 reads CASSPSTDTQYF. DNA for the CDR3: TGTGCCAGCAGCCCTAGCACAGATACGCAGTATTTT.

The rearrangement uses TRBV7-2 and TRBJ2-1; TRBD2 might be the D (5 bases). The germline V gene encodes CDR1 SGHTA and CDR2 FQGNSA. The CDR3 runs to 17 residues. V was shortened by 2 bases and J by 2 bases, with 16 bases between the two germline ends. In DNA form, the CDR3 reads TGTGCCAGCAGCTTATCCGGCGGCGGGTTGGCCTACAATGAGCAGTTCTTC. Residues: CASSLSGGGLAYNEQFF.

This clone appeared once. The rearrangement links TRBV5-6 to TRBJ1-6; 9 bases match TRBD1. Per the germline V gene, CDR1 is SGHDT and CDR2 is YYEEEE. The CDR3 runs to 16 residues. V lost 4 bases, J lost 6 bases, and 8 bases stayed unmatched. The CDR3 nucleotides are TGTGCCAGCAGCCGCACAGGGGGCGTAGGTAATTCACCCCTCCACTTT. Encoded protein: CASSRTGGVGNSPLHF. Combining the CDR3 with reference TRBV5-6 and TRBJ1-6 gives the whole variable domain DAGVTQSPTHLIKTRGQQVTLRCSPKSGHDTVSWYQQALGQGPQFIFQYYEEEERQRGNFPDRFSGHQFPNYSSELNVNALLLGDSALYLCASSRTGGVGNSPLHFGNGTRLTVT.

This chain connects TRBV29-1 to TRBJ2-1; 8 bases are shared with TRBD2. Per the germline V gene, CDR1 is SQVTM and CDR2 is ANQGSEA. The J segment lost 5 bases and the V segment lost 4 bases, leaving 4 bases of the junction unmatched. The CDR3 is 13 residues long. The CDR3 nucleotides read TGCAGCGTTGCTAGCGGGTCGAACAATGAGCAGTTCTTC. It encodes CSVASGSNNEQFF.

This clone was observed a single time. The V call is TRBV28, the J call TRBJ1-5, with 11 nucleotides matching TRBD1. The CDR3 covers 18 residues. CDR1 and CDR2 from the germline V gene are MDHEN and SYDVKM. V dropped 7 bases and J dropped 7; count of bases not matched to a gene: 18. For the CDR3, the DNA is TGTGCCAGCACCCACCGGACAGGGGGCGTATCCCCCCGCCAGCCCCAGCATTTT. It yields the protein CASTHRTGGVSPRQPQHF.

V is TRBV29-1 and J is TRBJ1-1, with 7 nucleotides matching TRBD1. Per germline, CDR1 SQVTM and CDR2 ANQGSEA. This CDR3 has 11 amino acids. V gave up 6 bases and J gave up 5 bases; unmatched junction bases: 3. The CDR3 coding sequence is TGCAGCGTGCAGGGGGGTACTGAAGCTTTCTTT. Translating it yields CSVQGGTEAFF. Supplemented by reference TRBV29-1 and TRBJ1-1, the full variable domain reads SAVISQKPSRDICQRGTSLTIQCQVDSQVTMMFWYRQQPGQSLTLIATANQGSEATYESGFVIDKFPISRPNLTFSTLTVSNMSPEDSSIYLCSVQGGTEAFFGQGTRLTVV.

This clone was seen a handful of times. The identical CDR3 is also encoded by other nucleotide sequences in the sample. The J gene is TRBJ2-2, the V gene TRBV28, with D possibly matching TRBD1 (6 bases). The CDR3 is 13 residues long. Trimming took off 3 bases at V and 5 bases at J, with 7 bases between the two ends. Germline CDR1 is MDHEN and CDR2 is SYDVKM. The CDR3 region is CASSLRGTGELFF. Written as DNA, the CDR3 is TGTGCCAGCAGTTTGAGGGGGACCGGGGAGCTGTTTTTT.